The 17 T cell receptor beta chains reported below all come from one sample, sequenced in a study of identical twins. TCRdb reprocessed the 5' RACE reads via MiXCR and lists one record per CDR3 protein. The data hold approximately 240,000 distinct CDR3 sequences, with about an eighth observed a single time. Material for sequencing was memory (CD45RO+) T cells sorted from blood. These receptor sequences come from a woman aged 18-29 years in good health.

The DNA of the CDR3 is TGTGCCAGCAGCTTAGGGCCGACTAGCGGGGTGACAGATACGCAGTATTTT. It translates to CASSLGPTSGVTDTQYF. The chain combines TRBV11-3 with TRBJ2-3; the match to TRBD2 covers 11 bases. J was trimmed by 3 bases and V by 1 base; bases with no gene match: 6. Germline CDR1 SGHNT, CDR2 YENEEA. This CDR3 region has 17 residues.

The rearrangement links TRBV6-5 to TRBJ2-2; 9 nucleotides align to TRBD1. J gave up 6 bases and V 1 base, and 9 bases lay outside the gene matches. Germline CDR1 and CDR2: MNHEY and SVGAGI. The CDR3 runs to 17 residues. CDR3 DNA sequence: TGTGCCAGCAGTTACTTCGGGACAGGGCGAAGTGCCGGGGAGCTGTTTTTT. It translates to CASSYFGTGRSAGELFF.

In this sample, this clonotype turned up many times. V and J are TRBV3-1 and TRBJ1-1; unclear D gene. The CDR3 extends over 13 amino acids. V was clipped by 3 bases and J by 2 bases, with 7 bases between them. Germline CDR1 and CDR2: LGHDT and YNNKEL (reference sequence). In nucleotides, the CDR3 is TGTGCCAGCAGCCAGCGCATAAACACTGAAGCTTTCTTT. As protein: CASSQRINTEAFF.

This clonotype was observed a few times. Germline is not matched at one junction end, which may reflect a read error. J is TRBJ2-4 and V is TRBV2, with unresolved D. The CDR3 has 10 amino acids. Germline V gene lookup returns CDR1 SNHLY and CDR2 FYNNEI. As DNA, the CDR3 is TGTGCCAGCAGTGACCGGAAGCATCTTTTC. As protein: CASSDRKHLF. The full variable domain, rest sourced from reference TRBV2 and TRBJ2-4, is EPEVTQTPSHQVTQMGQEVILRCVPISNHLYFYWYRQILGQKVEFLVSFYNNEISEKSEIFDDQFSVERPDGSNFTLKIRSTKLEDSAMYFCASSDRKHLFGAGTRLSVL.

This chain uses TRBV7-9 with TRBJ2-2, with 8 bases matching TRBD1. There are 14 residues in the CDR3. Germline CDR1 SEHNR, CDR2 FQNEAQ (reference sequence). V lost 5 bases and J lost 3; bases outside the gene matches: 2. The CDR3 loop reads CASSLTGDTGELFF. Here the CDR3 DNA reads TGTGCCAGCAGCCTGACAGGGGACACCGGGGAGCTGTTTTTT.

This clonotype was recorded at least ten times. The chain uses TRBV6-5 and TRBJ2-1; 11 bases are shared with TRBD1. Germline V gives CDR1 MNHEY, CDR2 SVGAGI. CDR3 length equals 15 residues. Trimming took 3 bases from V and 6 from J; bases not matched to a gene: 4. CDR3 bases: TGTGCCAGCAGTTATCCGGGACAGGGGGTCAATGAGCAGTTCTTC. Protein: CASSYPGQGVNEQFF.

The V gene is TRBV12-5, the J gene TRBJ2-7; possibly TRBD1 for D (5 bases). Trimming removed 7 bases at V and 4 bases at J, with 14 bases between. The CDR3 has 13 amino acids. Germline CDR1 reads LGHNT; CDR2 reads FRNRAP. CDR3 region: CASAGDSRYEQYF. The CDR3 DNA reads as TGTGCTAGTGCTGGTGACAGTCGTTACGAGCAGTACTTC.

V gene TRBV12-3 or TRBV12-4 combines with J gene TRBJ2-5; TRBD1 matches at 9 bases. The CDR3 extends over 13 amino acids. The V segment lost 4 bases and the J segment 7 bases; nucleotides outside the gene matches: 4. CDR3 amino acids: CASSSDRGGTQYF. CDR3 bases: TGTGCCAGCAGTTCCGACAGGGGGGGGACCCAGTACTTC.

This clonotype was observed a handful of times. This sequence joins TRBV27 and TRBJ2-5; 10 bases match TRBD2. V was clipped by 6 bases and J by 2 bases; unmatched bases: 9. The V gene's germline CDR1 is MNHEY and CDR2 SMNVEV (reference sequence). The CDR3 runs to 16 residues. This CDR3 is CASRHSGGGRQETQYF. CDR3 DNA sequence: TGTGCCAGCAGGCACAGCGGGGGGGGGCGACAAGAGACCCAGTACTTC.

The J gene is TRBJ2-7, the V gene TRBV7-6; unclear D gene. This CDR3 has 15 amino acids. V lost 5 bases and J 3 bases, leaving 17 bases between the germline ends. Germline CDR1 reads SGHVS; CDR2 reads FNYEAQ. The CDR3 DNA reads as TGTGCCAGCAGCCAAAGGCCAGATCTGCGCTACGAGCAGTACTTC. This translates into CASSQRPDLRYEQYF. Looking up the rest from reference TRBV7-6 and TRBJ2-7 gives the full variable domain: GAGVSQSPRYKVTKRGQDVALRCDPISGHVSLYWYRQALGQGPEFLTYFNYEAQQDKSGLPNDRFSAERPEGSISTLTIQRTEQRDSAMYRCASSQRPDLRYEQYFGPGTRLTVT.

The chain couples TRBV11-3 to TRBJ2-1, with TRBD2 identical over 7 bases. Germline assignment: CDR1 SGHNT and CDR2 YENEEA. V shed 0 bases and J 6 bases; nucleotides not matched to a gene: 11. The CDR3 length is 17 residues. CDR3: CASSLDGGTGGLNEQFF. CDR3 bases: TGTGCCAGCAGCTTAGATGGAGGGACGGGAGGCCTCAATGAGCAGTTCTTC.

CDR3 sequence: CASSAPSQGTQYF. CDR3 DNA sequence: TGTGCCAGCAGCGCCCCATCCCAGGGGACCCAGTACTTC. V is TRBV9 and J is TRBJ2-5, with a possible D match to TRBD1 (5 bases). Trimming removed 3 bases at V and 7 bases at J, with 13 bases between. Germline CDR1 and CDR2: SGDLS and YYNGEE. The CDR3 has 13 amino acids.

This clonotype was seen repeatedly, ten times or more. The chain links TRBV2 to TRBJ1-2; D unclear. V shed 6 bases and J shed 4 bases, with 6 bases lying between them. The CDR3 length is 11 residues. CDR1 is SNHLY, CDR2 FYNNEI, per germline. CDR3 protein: CASRGFYGYTF. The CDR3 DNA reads TGTGCCAGCAGGGGGTTCTATGGCTACACCTTC.

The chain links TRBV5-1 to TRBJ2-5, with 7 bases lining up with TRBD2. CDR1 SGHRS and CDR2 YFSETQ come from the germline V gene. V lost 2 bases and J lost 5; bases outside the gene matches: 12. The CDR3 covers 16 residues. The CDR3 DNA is TGCGCCAGCAGCTTTTACTGGGACCTCGGGAGGGAGACCCAGTACTTC. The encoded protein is CASSFYWDLGRETQYF.

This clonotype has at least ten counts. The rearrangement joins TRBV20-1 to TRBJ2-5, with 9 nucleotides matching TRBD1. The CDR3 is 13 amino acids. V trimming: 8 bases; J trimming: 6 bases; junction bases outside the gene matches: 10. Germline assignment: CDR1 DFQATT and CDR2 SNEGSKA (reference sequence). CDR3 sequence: CSLNPGQGQTQYF. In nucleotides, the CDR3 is TGCAGTCTGAACCCGGGACAGGGACAGACCCAGTACTTC.

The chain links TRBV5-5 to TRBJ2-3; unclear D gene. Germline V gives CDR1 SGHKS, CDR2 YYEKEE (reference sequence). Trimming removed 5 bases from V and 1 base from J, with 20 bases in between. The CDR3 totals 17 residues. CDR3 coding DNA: TGTGCCAGCAGGGTCGCCGGGTCCCCAACCCGCACAGATACGCAGTATTTT. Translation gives CASRVAGSPTRTDTQYF.

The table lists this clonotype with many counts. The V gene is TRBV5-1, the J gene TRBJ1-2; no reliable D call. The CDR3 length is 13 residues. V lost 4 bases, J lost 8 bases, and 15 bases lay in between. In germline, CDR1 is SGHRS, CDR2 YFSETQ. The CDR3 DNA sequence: TGCGCCAGCAGCAGCACTCAGGAAGGAGGCTACACCTTC. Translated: CASSSTQEGGYTF.